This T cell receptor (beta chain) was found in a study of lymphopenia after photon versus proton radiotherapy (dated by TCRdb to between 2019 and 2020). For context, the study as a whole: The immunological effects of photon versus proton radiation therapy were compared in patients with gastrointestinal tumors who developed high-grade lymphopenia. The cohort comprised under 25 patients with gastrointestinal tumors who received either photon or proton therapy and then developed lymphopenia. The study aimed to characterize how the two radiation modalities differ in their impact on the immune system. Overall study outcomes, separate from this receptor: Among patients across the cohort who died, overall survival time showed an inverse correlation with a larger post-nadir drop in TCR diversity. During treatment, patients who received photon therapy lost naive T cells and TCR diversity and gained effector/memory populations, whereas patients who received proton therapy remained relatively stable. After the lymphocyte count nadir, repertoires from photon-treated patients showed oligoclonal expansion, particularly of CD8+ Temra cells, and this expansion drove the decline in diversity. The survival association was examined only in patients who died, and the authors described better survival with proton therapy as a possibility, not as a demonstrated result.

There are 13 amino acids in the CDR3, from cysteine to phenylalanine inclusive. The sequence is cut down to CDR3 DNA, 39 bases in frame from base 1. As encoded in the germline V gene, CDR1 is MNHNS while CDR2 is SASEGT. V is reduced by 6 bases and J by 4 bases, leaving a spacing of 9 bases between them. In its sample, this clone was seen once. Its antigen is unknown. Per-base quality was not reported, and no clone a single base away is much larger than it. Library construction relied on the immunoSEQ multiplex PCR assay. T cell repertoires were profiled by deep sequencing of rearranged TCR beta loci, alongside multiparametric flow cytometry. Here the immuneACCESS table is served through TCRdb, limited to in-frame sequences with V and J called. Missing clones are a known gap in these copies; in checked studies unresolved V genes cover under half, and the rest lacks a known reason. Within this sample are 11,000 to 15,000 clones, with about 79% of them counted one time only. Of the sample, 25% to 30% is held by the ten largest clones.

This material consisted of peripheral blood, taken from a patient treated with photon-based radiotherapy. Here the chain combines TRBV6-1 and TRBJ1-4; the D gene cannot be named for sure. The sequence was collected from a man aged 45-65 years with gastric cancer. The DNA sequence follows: TGTGCCAGCAGCCCCTACCTTAATGAAAAACTGTTTTTT. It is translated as CASSPYLNEKLFF.